The 2 T cell receptor beta chains listed next were all sequenced from one sample in a study of vaccination and CD4 T cells after COVID-19. The Oncomine TCR Beta short-read assay was applied to DNA of cultured CD4+ T cells. TCRdb ran MiXCR on the PCR reads and lists one entry per CDR3 protein. Here the sample spans fewer than 5,000 distinct CDR3 sequences, approximately 76% being singletons. These receptors have no known antigen. Treatment noted: roughly 10-day PBMC culture with coronavirus spike peptide pools or control peptides (ViraFEST assay). Investigators obtained the unexposed donor's CD4+ T cells before the COVID-19 pandemic (2011-2018). The sequencing input was CD4+ T cells from blood, cultured in vitro. These receptor sequences come from a human donor in good health.

This clonotype showed up just a few times. V is TRBV3-1 and J is TRBJ1-5, with a tentative D call TRBD1 (5 bases). Germline values: CDR1 LGHDT, CDR2 YNNKEL (reference sequence). Trimming left V 4 bases short and J 2 bases short, with 9 bases between. This CDR3 spans 14 amino acids. This chain's CDR3 is CASSLGQGNQPQHF. In DNA, the CDR3 is TGTGCCAGCAGCCTGGGGCAGGGCAATCAGCCCCAGCATTTT.

The chain couples TRBV15 to TRBJ2-7; 9 nucleotides match TRBD1. The CDR3 loop spans 16 amino acids. Germline CDR1 LNHNV, CDR2 YYDKDF (reference sequence). With V trimmed by 0 bases and J by 4 bases, 7 bases remained unmatched. CDR3 bases: TGTGCCACCAGCAGAGATGGGACAGGGTCACCTTACGAGCAGTACTTC. Its translation is CATSRDGTGSPYEQYF.